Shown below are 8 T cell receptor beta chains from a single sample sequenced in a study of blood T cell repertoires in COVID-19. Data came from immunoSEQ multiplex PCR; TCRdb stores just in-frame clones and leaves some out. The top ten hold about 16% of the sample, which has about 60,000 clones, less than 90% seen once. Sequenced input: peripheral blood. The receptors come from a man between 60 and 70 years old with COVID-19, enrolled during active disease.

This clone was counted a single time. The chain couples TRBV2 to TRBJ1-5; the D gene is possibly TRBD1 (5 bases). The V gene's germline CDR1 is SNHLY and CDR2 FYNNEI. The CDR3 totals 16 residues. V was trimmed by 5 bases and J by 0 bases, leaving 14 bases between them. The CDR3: CASSRMEGYSNQPQHF. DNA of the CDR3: TGTGCCAGCAGTCGAATGGAGGGGTATAGCAATCAGCCCCAGCATTTT.

The CDR3 DNA is TGTGCCAGCAGCTTTACCCGGGACAGAGTATTATCTGGGGCCAACGTCCTGACTTTC. Protein sequence: CASSFTRDRVLSGANVLTF. The chain employs TRBV7-6 and TRBJ2-6, with 7 bases lining up with TRBD1. Trimming cost V 3 bases and J 1 base; bases outside gene matches: 12. This CDR3 is 19 amino acids long. The germline V gene encodes CDR1 SGHVS and CDR2 FNYEAQ.

The CDR3 nucleotides read TGTGCCAGTAGTTCACGGCCATTGGCGGGTCCCACAGATACGCAGTATTTT. Residues: CASSSRPLAGPTDTQYF. V usage is TRBV19 and J usage is TRBJ2-3; D might be TRBD2 (5 bases). In germline, CDR1 is LNHDA, CDR2 SQIVND (reference sequence). The CDR3 has 17 amino acids. Trimming took off 5 bases at V and 2 bases at J, with 20 bases between the two ends.

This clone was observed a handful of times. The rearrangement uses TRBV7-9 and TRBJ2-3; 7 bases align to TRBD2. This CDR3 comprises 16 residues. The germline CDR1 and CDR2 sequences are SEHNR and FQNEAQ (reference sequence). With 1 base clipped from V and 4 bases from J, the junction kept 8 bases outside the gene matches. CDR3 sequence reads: CASSLVLARNADTQYF. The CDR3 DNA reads TGTGCCAGCAGCTTAGTACTAGCGAGGAATGCAGATACGCAGTATTTT.

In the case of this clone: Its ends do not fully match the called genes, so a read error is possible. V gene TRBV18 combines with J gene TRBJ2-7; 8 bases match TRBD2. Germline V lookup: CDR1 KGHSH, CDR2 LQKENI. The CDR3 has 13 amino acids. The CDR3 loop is CASSPPPPAGVYF. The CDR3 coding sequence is TGTGCCAGCTCACCACCCCCGCCAGCGGGAGTATATTTC.

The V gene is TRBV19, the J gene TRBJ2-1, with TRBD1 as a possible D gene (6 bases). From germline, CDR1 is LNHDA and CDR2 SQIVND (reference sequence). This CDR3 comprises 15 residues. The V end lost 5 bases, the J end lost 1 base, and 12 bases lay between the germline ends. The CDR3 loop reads CASSQLGGSYNEQFF. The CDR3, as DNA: TGTGCCAGTAGTCAGCTAGGGGGTTCCTACAATGAGCAGTTCTTC.

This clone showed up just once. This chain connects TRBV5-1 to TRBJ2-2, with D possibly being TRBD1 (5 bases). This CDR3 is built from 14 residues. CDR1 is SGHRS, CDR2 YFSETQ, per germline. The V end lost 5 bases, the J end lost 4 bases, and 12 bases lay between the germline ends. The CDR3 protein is CASSQGLSTGELFF. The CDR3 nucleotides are TGCGCCAGCAGTCAGGGTTTGAGCACCGGGGAGCTGTTTTTT.

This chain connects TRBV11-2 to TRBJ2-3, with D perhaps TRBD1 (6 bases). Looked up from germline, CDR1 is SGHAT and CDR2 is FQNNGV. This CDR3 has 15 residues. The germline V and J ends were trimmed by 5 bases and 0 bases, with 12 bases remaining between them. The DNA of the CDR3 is TGTGCCAGCAGCCTTCTTCAGGGGAGCACAGATACGCAGTATTTT. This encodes CASSLLQGSTDTQYF.